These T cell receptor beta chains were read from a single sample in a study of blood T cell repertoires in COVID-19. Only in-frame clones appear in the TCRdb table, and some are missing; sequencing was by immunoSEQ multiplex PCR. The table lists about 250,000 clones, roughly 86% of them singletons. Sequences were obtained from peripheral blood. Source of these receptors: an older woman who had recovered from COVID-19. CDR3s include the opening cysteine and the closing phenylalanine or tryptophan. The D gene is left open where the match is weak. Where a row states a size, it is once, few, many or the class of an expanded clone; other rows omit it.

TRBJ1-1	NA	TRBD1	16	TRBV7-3	TGTGCCAGCAGCTCGATCCCAGGGGGAGCTAACACTGAAGCTTTCTTT	CASSSIPGGANTEAFF
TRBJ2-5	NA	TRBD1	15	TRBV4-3	TGCGCCAGCAGCCCCCGACAGGGGTCATCGGAGACCCAGTACTTC	CASSPRQGSSETQYF
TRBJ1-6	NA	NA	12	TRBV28	TGTGCCAGCAGTATCCCAACAGCACCCCTCCACTTT	CASSIPTAPLHF
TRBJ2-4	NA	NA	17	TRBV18	TGTGCCAGCTCACCACCCAACTACGGGATAGCCAAAAACATTCAGTACTTC	CASSPPNYGIAKNIQYF
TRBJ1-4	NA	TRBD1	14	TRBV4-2	TGTGCCAGCAGCTACAGGGGGAAGGATGAAAAACTGTTTTTT	CASSYRGKDEKLFF
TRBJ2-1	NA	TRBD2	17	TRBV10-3	TGTGCCATCAGTGAGCCCCCTATAGCGGGGGGCCTAAATGAGCAGTTCTTC	CAISEPPIAGGLNEQFF
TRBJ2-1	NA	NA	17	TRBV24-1	TGTGCCACCAGTGCGGGGTCCGCGGGGAAGGTTTGGGATGAGCAGTTCTTC	CATSAGSAGKVWDEQFF
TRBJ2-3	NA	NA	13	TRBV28	TGTGCCAGCTCGGGGAGTCGCACAGATACGCAGTATTTT	CASSGSRTDTQYF
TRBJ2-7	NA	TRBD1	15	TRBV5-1	TGCGCCAGCAGCCGGGACAGGGGGAACTCCTACGAGCAGTACTTC	CASSRDRGNSYEQYF
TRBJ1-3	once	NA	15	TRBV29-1	TGCAGCGTTGTCTCGCCGCGTGGCTCTGGAAACACCATATATTTT	CSVVSPRGSGNTIYF
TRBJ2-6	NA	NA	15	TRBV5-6	TGTGCCAGCAGCTTTACGGCGGCTGGGGCCAACGTCCTGACTTTC	CASSFTAAGANVLTF
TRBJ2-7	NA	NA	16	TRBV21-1	TGTGCCAGCAGCAAACCCCCTAGCGGGGGACCCTACGAGCAGTACTTC	CASSKPPSGGPYEQYF
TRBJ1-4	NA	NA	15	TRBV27	TGTGCCAGCAGTTTAACAGGCGCAACTAATGAAAAACTGTTTTTT	CASSLTGATNEKLFF
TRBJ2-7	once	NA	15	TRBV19	TGTGCCAGTAGTATGGGTGGGAGCTTCGGCTACGAGCAGTACTTC	CASSMGGSFGYEQYF
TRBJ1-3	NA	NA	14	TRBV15	TGTGCCACCAGCAGGGGGGGGGTGACAAACACCATATATTTT	CATSRGGVTNTIYF
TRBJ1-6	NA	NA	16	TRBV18	TGTGCCAGCTCACCGGGAAGGGGTGTCAATAATTCACCCCTCCACTTT	CASSPGRGVNNSPLHF
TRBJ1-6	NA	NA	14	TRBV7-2	TGTGCCAGCAGCTTAGAAGGGGCGGAGTCACCCCTCCACTTT	CASSLEGAESPLHF
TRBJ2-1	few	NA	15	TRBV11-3	TGTGCCAGCAGCTCTTATGGGGAGCCTTACAATGAGCAGTTCTTC	CASSSYGEPYNEQFF
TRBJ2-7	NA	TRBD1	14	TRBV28	TGTGCCAGCACGCGAGAGGGGGCTTCCTACGAGCAGTACTTC	CASTREGASYEQYF
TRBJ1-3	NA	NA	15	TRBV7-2	TGTGCCAGCAGCTTACAGGCAGGGTCTGGAAACACCATATATTTT	CASSLQAGSGNTIYF
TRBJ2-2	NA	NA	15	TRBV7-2	TGTGCCAGCAGCTCGGACAGATGGGACACCGGGGAGCTGTTTTTT	CASSSDRWDTGELFF
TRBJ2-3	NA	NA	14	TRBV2	TGTGCCAGCCAGGGGCTTTCTAGCACAGATACGCAGTATTTT	CASQGLSSTDTQYF
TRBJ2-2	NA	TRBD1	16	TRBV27	TGTGCCAGCAGTTTAAGACAGGGAGACGGAACCGGGGAGCTGTTTTTT	CASSLRQGDGTGELFF
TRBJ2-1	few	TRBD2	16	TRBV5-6	TGTGCCAGCAGCATCCTACTAGCGCAAAATTACAATGAGCAGTTCTTC	CASSILLAQNYNEQFF
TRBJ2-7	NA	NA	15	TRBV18	TGTGCCAGCTCACCACCGGGACTCCTACGGGACGAGCAGTACTTC	CASSPPGLLRDEQYF
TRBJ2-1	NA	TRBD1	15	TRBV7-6	TGTGCCAGCAGCTTCCCAGGGGGCAGCTACAATGAGCAGTTCTTC	CASSFPGGSYNEQFF
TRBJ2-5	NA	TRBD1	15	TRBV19	TGTGCCAGTAGCCAAGGGTTGGGACAGAAAGAGACCCAGTACTTC	CASSQGLGQKETQYF
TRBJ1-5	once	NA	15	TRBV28	TGTGCCAGCAGGACGGGTGATTTCCGAAATCAGCCCCAGCATTTT	CASRTGDFRNQPQHF
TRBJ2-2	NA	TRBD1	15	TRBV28	TGTGCCAGCAGTTACCTCGGGACAGGCGGCGGGGAGCTGTTTTTT	CASSYLGTGGGELFF
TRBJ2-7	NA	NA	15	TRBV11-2	TGTGCCAGCAGCTCCGTAGGGAAGAGGGAATACGAGCAGTACTTC	CASSSVGKREYEQYF
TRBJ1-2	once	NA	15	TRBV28	TGTGCCAGCAGTTTCCGAGTCAACAGGCGGTATGGCTACACCTTC	CASSFRVNRRYGYTF
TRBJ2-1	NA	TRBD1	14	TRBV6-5	TGTGCCAGCAGTCCCGGGACAGGGTGGGGGGAGCAGTTCTTC	CASSPGTGWGEQFF
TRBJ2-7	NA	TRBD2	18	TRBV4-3	TGCGCCAGCAGCCCCGGGACTAGCGGGGGATTAAGTAGGTACGAGCAGTACTTC	CASSPGTSGGLSRYEQYF
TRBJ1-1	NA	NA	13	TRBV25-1	TGTGCCAGCAGTGCAGGGGCGCGAACTGAAGCTTTCTTT	CASSAGARTEAFF
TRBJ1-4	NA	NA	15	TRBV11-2	TGTGCCAGCAGCCCCTCCGGACAGTTAAATGAAAAACTGTTTTTT	CASSPSGQLNEKLFF
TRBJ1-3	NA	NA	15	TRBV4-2	TGTGCCAGCAGCCAATATGTCTTCTCTGGAAACACCATATATTTT	CASSQYVFSGNTIYF
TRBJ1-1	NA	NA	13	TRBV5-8	TGTGCCAGCAGAATGCGGGGGAACACTGAAGCTTTCTTT	CASRMRGNTEAFF